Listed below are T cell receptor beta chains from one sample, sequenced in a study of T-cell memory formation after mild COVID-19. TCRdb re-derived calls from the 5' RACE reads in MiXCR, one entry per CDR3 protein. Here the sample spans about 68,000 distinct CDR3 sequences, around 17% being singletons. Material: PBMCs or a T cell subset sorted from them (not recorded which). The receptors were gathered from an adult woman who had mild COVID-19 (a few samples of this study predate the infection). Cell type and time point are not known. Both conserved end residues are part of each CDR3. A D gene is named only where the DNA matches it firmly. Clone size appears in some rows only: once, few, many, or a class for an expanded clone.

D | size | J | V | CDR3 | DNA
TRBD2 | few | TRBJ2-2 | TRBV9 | CASSPGLATAGELFF | TGTGCCAGCAGCCCGGGACTAGCGACCGCCGGGGAGCTGTTTTTT
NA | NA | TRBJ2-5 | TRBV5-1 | CANTVTRRGPETQYF | TGCGCCAATACCGTGACCCGTAGAGGGCCTGAGACCCAGTACTTC
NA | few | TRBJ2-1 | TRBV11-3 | CASSARDVPPNEQFF | TGTGCCAGCAGCGCCCGAGATGTCCCACCCAATGAGCAGTTCTTC
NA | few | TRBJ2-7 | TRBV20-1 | CSATGQPYLPGEQYF | TGCAGTGCTACCGGACAGCCTTACCTACCCGGGGAGCAGTACTTC
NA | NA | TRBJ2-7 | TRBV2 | CASKRGGAVEQYF | TGTGCCAGCAAAAGAGGGGGGGCCGTCGAGCAGTACTTC
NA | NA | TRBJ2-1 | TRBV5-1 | CASHAPGYYNEQFF | TGCGCCAGCCATGCCCCCGGATATTACAATGAGCAGTTCTTC
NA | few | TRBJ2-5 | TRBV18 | CASSPGYQETQYF | TGTGCCAGCTCCCCAGGGTACCAAGAGACCCAGTACTTC
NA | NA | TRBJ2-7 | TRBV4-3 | CASAPGVPSYEQYF | TGCGCCAGCGCCCCGGGGGTCCCCTCCTACGAGCAGTACTTC
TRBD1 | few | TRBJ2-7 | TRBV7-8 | CASSEDGQGSSYEQYF | TGTGCCAGCAGCGAGGACGGACAGGGCAGCTCCTACGAGCAGTACTTC
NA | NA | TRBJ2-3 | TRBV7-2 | CASSPMGVYGTDTQYF | TGTGCCAGCAGCCCAATGGGGGTATACGGCACAGATACGCAGTATTTT
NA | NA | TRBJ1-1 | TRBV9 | CASSVAGSNTEAFF | TGTGCCAGCAGCGTAGCCGGGTCGAACACTGAAGCTTTCTTT
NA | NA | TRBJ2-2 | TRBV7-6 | CASSHLWVPGSNTGELFF | TGTGCCAGCAGCCACCTGTGGGTACCAGGGTCGAACACCGGGGAGCTGTTTTTT
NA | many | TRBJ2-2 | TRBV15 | CATSTLVWNTGELFF | TGTGCCACCAGCACACTAGTGTGGAACACCGGGGAGCTGTTTTTT
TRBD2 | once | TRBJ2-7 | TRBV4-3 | CASSQDFLAGTASYEQYF | TGCGCCAGCAGCCAGGATTTCCTAGCGGGCACGGCGTCCTACGAGCAGTACTTC
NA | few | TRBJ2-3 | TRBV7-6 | CASSFNTDTQYF | TGTGCCAGCAGCTTCAACACAGATACGCAGTATTTT
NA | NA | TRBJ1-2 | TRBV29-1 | CSVTGMGGYTF | TGCAGCGTAACAGGGATGGGTGGCTACACCTTC
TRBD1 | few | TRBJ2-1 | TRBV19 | CASSMWTGYNEQFF | TGTGCCAGTAGTATGTGGACAGGTTACAATGAGCAGTTCTTC
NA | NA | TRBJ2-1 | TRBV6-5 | CASSYSRGASSYNEQFF | TGTGCCAGCAGTTACTCACGGGGCGCCAGCTCCTACAATGAGCAGTTCTTC
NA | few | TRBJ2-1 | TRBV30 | CAWRNGRSYNEQFF | TGTGCCTGGAGAAATGGGAGGTCCTACAATGAGCAGTTCTTC
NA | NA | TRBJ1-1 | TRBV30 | CAWSNTEAFF | TGTGCCTGGAGTAACACTGAAGCTTTCTTT
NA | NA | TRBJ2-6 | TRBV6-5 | CASGATGVNVLTF | TGTGCCAGCGGCGCCACTGGAGTAAACGTCCTGACTTTC
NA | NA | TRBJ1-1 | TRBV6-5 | CASREVLNTEAFF | TGTGCCAGCAGAGAGGTTCTGAACACTGAAGCTTTCTTT
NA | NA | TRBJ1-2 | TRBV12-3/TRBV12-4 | CASTLGRDGYTF | TGTGCCAGCACCCTGGGGCGGGATGGCTACACCTTC
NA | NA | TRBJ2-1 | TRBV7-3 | CASSLDGGAVAYNEQFF | TGTGCCAGCAGCCTAGATGGGGGGGCCGTCGCCTACAATGAGCAGTTCTTC
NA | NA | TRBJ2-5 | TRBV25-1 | CASSEWDFYRAQETQYF | TGTGCCAGCAGTGAGTGGGACTTCTACAGGGCTCAAGAGACCCAGTACTTC
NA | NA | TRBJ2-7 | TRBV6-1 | CASSALYYEQYF | TGTGCCAGCAGCGCGTTATACTACGAGCAGTACTTC
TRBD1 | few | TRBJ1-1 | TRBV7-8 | CASSLVTDRGGYMNTEAFF | TGTGCCAGCAGCCTTGTAACCGACAGGGGTGGATACATGAACACTGAAGCTTTCTTT
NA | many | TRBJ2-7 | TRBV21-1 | CASSKVSRRQGRNEQYF | TGTGCCAGCAGCAAAGTCTCCCGGAGACAGGGGAGGAACGAGCAGTACTTC
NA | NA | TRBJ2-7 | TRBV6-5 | CASSQLGSYEQYF | TGTGCCAGCAGCCAACTGGGGTCTTACGAGCAGTACTTC
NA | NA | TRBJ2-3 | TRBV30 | CAWRVGPGLDTQYF | TGTGCCTGGAGGGTCGGCCCCGGGTTGGATACGCAGTATTTT
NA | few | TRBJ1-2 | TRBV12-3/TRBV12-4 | CASSQSIGGYYGYTF | TGTGCCAGCAGTCAGAGCATAGGAGGCTACTATGGCTACACCTTC
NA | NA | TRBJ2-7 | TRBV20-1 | CSAQDFYEQYF | TGCAGCGCACAGGATTTCTACGAGCAGTACTTC
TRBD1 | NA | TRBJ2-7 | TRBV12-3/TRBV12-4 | CASTSPGQGTHEQYF | TGTGCCAGCACCTCTCCGGGACAGGGGACCCACGAGCAGTACTTC
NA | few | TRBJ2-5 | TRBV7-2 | CASSLGGTVGETQYF | TGTGCCAGCAGCTTAGGCGGGACAGTCGGTGAGACCCAGTACTTC
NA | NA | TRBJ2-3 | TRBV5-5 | CASSPGHFTDTQYF | TGTGCCAGCAGCCCGGGACATTTCACAGATACGCAGTATTTT
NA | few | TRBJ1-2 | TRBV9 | CASSASVSNYGYTF | TGTGCCAGCAGCGCCTCCGTGTCTAACTATGGCTACACCTTC